This passage covers 31 T cell receptor beta chains from one sample sequenced in a study of cytomegalovirus exposure and HLA in healthy donors. Researchers ran the PCR with 60 Vbeta and 13 Jbeta primers. TCRdb's table, derived via immunoSEQ multiplex PCR, lists solely in-frame clones and lacks some. Here the sample spans 100,000 or so clones, roughly 79% being singletons. Sequencing used PBMCs. The source is a woman in her thirties or forties in good health and CMV-seronegative.

The chain employs TRBV27 and TRBJ2-3; D perhaps matches TRBD2 (6 bases). V was pared by 3 bases and J by 7 bases, with 14 bases between. The CDR3 covers 14 residues. Per germline, CDR1 MNHEY and CDR2 SMNVEV (reference sequence). CDR3 sequence (DNA): TGTGCCAGCAGTTTGTCCGGGGGACCCCATACGCAGTATTTT. It yields the protein CASSLSGGPHTQYF.

In regard to this clone: One end of the junction is discordant with germline, which a read error may explain. This rearrangement joins TRBV5-6 to TRBJ2-7, with D possibly matching TRBD1 (6 bases). The germline V gene encodes CDR1 SGHDT and CDR2 YYEEEE. The CDR3 sequence is 12 residues long. CDR3 protein: CASSLRQVLASF. CDR3 coding DNA: TGTGCCAGCAGTTTACGACAGGTATTGGCTTCTTTC.

V usage is TRBV7-2 and J usage is TRBJ1-3; D unresolved. V lost 2 bases and J lost 1, with 6 bases in between. This CDR3 has 14 amino acids. Germline loops: CDR1 SGHTA, CDR2 FQGNSA. CDR3 in DNA: TGTGCCAGCAGCTTAATGTTATCTGGAAACACCATATATTTT. Translating it yields CASSLMLSGNTIYF. The variable domain in full, completed from reference TRBV7-2 and TRBJ1-3, reads GAGVSQSPSNKVTEKGKDVELRCDPISGHTALYWYRQSLGQGLEFLIYFQGNSAPDKSGLPSDRFSAERTGGSVSTLTIQRTQQEDSAVYLCASSLMLSGNTIYFGEGSWLTVV.

This chain joins TRBV6-6 and TRBJ1-1, with 7 bases fitting TRBD1. CDR3 size: 15 residues. Losses at the gene ends were 7 bases for V and 4 bases for J; bases not matched to a gene: 12. Germline CDR1 and CDR2: MNHNY and SVGAGI (reference sequence). CDR3 amino acids: CASNGRQGPGTEAFF. The CDR3 bases are TGTGCCAGCAACGGCCGACAGGGTCCGGGCACTGAAGCTTTCTTT.

V usage is TRBV19 and J usage is TRBJ2-7, with unresolved D. Trimming took 1 base from V and 8 from J, leaving 18 bases between them. The CDR3 sequence is 15 residues long. The germline V gene has CDR1 LNHDA and CDR2 SQIVND (reference sequence). The CDR3 DNA sequence: TGTGCCAGTAGTATAGCCCCGGTCCCCGGAGCCAAGCAGTACTTC. Translation: CASSIAPVPGAKQYF.

This clone appeared a few times. This chain uses TRBV7-2 with TRBJ2-7; tentative D call: TRBD2 (6 bases). Germline CDR1 and CDR2: SGHTA and FQGNSA. With 7 bases removed from V and 7 bases from J, the gap between germline ends came to 17 bases. The CDR3 runs to 13 residues. The chain's CDR3 is CASTPQLRGEQYF. The CDR3 nucleotides are TGTGCCAGCACCCCACAGCTCCGGGGGGAGCAGTACTTC. Complete variable domain (other parts from reference TRBV7-2 and TRBJ2-7): GAGVSQSPSNKVTEKGKDVELRCDPISGHTALYWYRQSLGQGLEFLIYFQGNSAPDKSGLPSDRFSAERTGGSVSTLTIQRTQQEDSAVYLCASTPQLRGEQYFGPGTRLTVT.

This sequence joins TRBV6-1 and TRBJ1-2; 9 bases align to TRBD1. The CDR3 is 14 residues long. Looked up from germline, CDR1 is MNHNS and CDR2 is SASEGT. The J segment lost 2 bases and the V segment lost 6 bases, leaving 4 bases of the junction unmatched. CDR3 sequence reads: CASRIDRGNYGYTF. The CDR3 DNA sequence: TGTGCCAGCAGGATCGACAGGGGGAACTATGGCTACACCTTC.

This chain links TRBV2 with TRBJ2-5; TRBD2 agrees at 7 bases. This CDR3 comprises 13 residues. V shed 10 bases, J shed 3 bases, and the junction held 8 bases outside the gene matches. Germline CDR1 reads SNHLY; CDR2 reads FYNNEI. CDR3 amino acids: CATASGGKETQYF. DNA of the CDR3: TGTGCCACGGCGTCCGGGGGGAAAGAGACCCAGTACTTC.

The rearrangement links TRBV7-2 to TRBJ1-3, with D perhaps TRBD1 (6 bases). Germline V gives CDR1 SGHTA, CDR2 FQGNSA. Deletions cut 5 bases from V and 0 bases from J, with 17 bases between. The CDR3 is made up of 17 amino acids. CDR3 residues: CASSPWDTPSSGNTIYF. Here the CDR3 DNA reads TGTGCCAGCAGCCCGTGGGACACTCCCTCCTCTGGAAACACCATATATTTT. Looking up the rest from reference TRBV7-2 and TRBJ1-3 gives the full variable domain: GAGVSQSPSNKVTEKGKDVELRCDPISGHTALYWYRQSLGQGLEFLIYFQGNSAPDKSGLPSDRFSAERTGGSVSTLTIQRTQQEDSAVYLCASSPWDTPSSGNTIYFGEGSWLTVV.

This clone was recorded only once. The rearrangement links TRBV19 to TRBJ2-2; TRBD1 might be the D (6 bases). This CDR3 spans 15 amino acids. CDR1 LNHDA and CDR2 SQIVND come from the germline V gene (reference sequence). Between the trimmed V and J ends, which lost 7 bases and 1 base, there was a span of 13 bases. The CDR3 DNA is TGTGCCAGTAAAGGCAGGGGTCAGAACACCGGGGAGCTGTTTTTT. Protein sequence: CASKGRGQNTGELFF.

The chain is built from TRBV6-1 and TRBJ1-5; 10 nucleotides agree with TRBD1. The length of the CDR3 is 14 residues. The ends lost 6 bases at V and 6 bases at J; junction bases unmatched: 5. The germline gives CDR1 MNHNS, CDR2 SASEGT. CDR3 region: CASSVGQGGQPQHF. DNA for the CDR3: TGTGCCAGCAGCGTCGGACAGGGGGGTCAGCCCCAGCATTTT.

The V and J genes are TRBV2 and TRBJ2-3, with D possibly matching TRBD2 (5 bases). Per the germline V gene, CDR1 is SNHLY and CDR2 is FYNNEI. This CDR3 has 12 amino acids. With 6 bases removed from V and 4 bases from J, the gap between germline ends came to 8 bases. CDR3 amino acids: CASRGVADTQYF. The CDR3 region has the DNA TGTGCCAGCAGGGGAGTGGCAGATACGCAGTATTTT.

In this sample, this clone turned up once. The rearrangement joins TRBV7-8 to TRBJ2-7, with D unclear. The germline V and J ends were trimmed by 1 base and 3 bases, with 16 bases remaining between them. This CDR3 spans 16 amino acids. From germline, CDR1 is SGHVS and CDR2 FQNEAQ. CDR3 protein: CASSLGSVKSGYEQYF. CDR3 nucleotide sequence: TGTGCCAGCAGCTTAGGATCAGTGAAATCGGGCTACGAGCAGTACTTC.

The chain joins TRBV6-5 to TRBJ2-1, with D possibly matching TRBD1 (5 bases). The germline V gene encodes CDR1 MNHEY and CDR2 SVGAGI. V lost 6 bases and J lost 8, with 11 bases in between. There are 12 residues in the CDR3. The CDR3 protein is CASSPGRHEQFF. In DNA form, the CDR3 reads TGTGCCAGCAGCCCAGGGCGACATGAGCAGTTCTTC.

The rearrangement uses TRBV6-5 and TRBJ2-7; D perhaps matches TRBD2 (5 bases). The length of the CDR3 is 15 residues. V was pared by 6 bases and J by 3 bases, with 18 bases between. Germline V gene data show CDR1 as MNHEY and CDR2 as SVGAGI. CDR3 nucleotides: TGTGCCAGCAGCCTAGCAGGATCTAACCGCTACGAGCAGTACTTC. This encodes CASSLAGSNRYEQYF.

This chain connects TRBV9 to TRBJ1-2; D may be TRBD1 (5 bases). Trimming shortened V by 0 bases and J by 2 bases, and 20 bases separated the two germline ends. Germline lookup yields CDR1 SGDLS and CDR2 YYNGEE. CDR3 length: 18 amino acids. The DNA of the CDR3 is TGTGCCAGCAGCGTAGACGGCCGGGGGACCTCCGGAAACTATGGCTACACCTTC. It codes for CASSVDGRGTSGNYGYTF.

The V gene is TRBV5-1, the J gene TRBJ2-3, with TRBD1 matching over 7 bases. Germline V lookup: CDR1 SGHRS, CDR2 YFSETQ. J gave up 2 bases and V 2 bases, and 17 bases lay outside the gene matches. This CDR3 comprises 19 residues. The CDR3 reads CASSLVPGGGWGNTDTQYF. Written as DNA, the CDR3 is TGCGCCAGCAGCTTAGTCCCAGGGGGTGGCTGGGGCAACACAGATACGCAGTATTTT.

The CDR3 loop is CASSLRAGATDTQYF. The CDR3 DNA reads as TGTGCCAGCAGCCTGAGGGCAGGGGCCACAGATACGCAGTATTTT. The chain uses TRBV11-2 and TRBJ2-3, with TRBD1 as a possible D gene (6 bases). There are 15 residues in the CDR3. The germline gives CDR1 SGHAT, CDR2 FQNNGV. Trimming took off 5 bases at V and 2 bases at J, with 14 bases between the two ends.

In its sample, this clone was seen a few times. The rearrangement uses TRBV28 and TRBJ1-2; tentatively, D is TRBD1 (5 bases). Germline V gives CDR1 MDHEN, CDR2 SYDVKM. The CDR3 loop spans 11 amino acids. V was clipped by 8 bases and J by 5 bases, with 9 bases between them. CDR3 sequence: CASGRDYGYTF. CDR3 DNA sequence: TGTGCCAGCGGCAGGGATTATGGCTACACCTTC.

The genes are TRBV6-5 and TRBJ1-2, with D tentatively TRBD1 (5 bases). The CDR3 extends over 16 amino acids. V was cut by 0 bases and J by 3 bases, with 14 bases left in between. The germline CDR1 and CDR2 sequences are MNHEY and SVGAGI. The CDR3, as DNA: TGTGCCAGCAGTTACTCCGGGGGAAAGCCCCACTATGGCTACACCTTC. Translating gives CASSYSGGKPHYGYTF.

This CDR3 reads CASSIGRGHRNQPQHF. In nucleotides, the CDR3 is TGTGCCAGTAGTATCGGTCGTGGGCACCGCAATCAGCCCCAGCATTTT. The V call is TRBV19, the J call TRBJ1-5, with D uncertain. V gave up 3 bases and J gave up 2 bases, with 14 bases separating them. CDR3 length: 16 residues. Per germline, CDR1 LNHDA and CDR2 SQIVND (reference sequence).

This chain uses TRBV7-6 with TRBJ1-2; TRBD1 matches 7 bases. This CDR3 is built from 12 residues. Per germline, CDR1 SGHVS and CDR2 FNYEAQ. The junction had 3 bases not matched to a gene; V was cut back by 1 base and J by 10 bases. The CDR3 here is CASSLGDRAYTF. The CDR3 DNA sequence: TGTGCCAGCAGCTTAGGCGACAGGGCCTACACCTTC. The full variable domain, in which reference TRBV7-6 and TRBJ1-2 provide the parts outside the CDR3, is GAGVSQSPRYKVTKRGQDVALRCDPISGHVSLYWYRQALGQGPEFLTYFNYEAQQDKSGLPNDRFSAERPEGSISTLTIQRTEQRDSAMYRCASSLGDRAYTFGSGTRLTVV.

The chain recombines TRBV6-4 with TRBJ1-5; possible D gene TRBD1, 6 bases. V shed 3 bases and J shed 2 bases, with 11 bases lying between them. Looked up from germline, CDR1 is MRHNA and CDR2 is SNTAGT. The CDR3 extends over 15 amino acids. This chain's CDR3 is CASSEGPGGNQPQHF. CDR3 nucleotide sequence: TGTGCCAGCAGTGAAGGTCCAGGGGGCAATCAGCCCCAGCATTTT.

This clone appeared once. The chain recombines TRBV6-1 with TRBJ2-1; 8 nucleotides agree with TRBD1. Trimming cost V 5 bases and J 6 bases; bases outside gene matches: 9. This CDR3 has 15 residues. Germline V gene sequence: CDR1 MNHNS, CDR2 SASEGT. The CDR3 spells CASSPTGALLNEQFF. DNA for the CDR3: TGTGCCAGCAGTCCGACAGGGGCCTTGCTCAATGAGCAGTTCTTC.

The chain is built from TRBV19 and TRBJ1-2, with 8 nucleotides matching TRBD1. Germline assignment: CDR1 LNHDA and CDR2 SQIVND (reference sequence). This CDR3 is 12 amino acids long. The junction had 2 bases not matched to a gene; V was cut back by 6 bases and J by 5 bases. The CDR3 loop reads CASRQGEYGYTF. CDR3 nucleotide sequence: TGTGCCAGTAGACAGGGGGAATATGGCTACACCTTC. Using reference TRBV19 and TRBJ1-2 for the parts outside the CDR3, the full variable domain is DGGITQSPKYLFRKEGQNVTLSCEQNLNHDAMYWYRQDPGQGLRLIYYSQIVNDFQKGDIAEGYSVSREKKESFPLTVTSAQKNPTAFYLCASRQGEYGYTFGSGTRLTVV.

This clone showed up just once. This chain joins TRBV9 and TRBJ1-1; the match to TRBD1 covers 7 bases. Germline V lookup: CDR1 SGDLS, CDR2 YYNGEE. The V segment lost 4 bases and the J segment 2 bases; nucleotides outside the gene matches: 5. CDR3 size: 14 residues. CDR3 in amino acids: CASSPQGGNTEAFF. DNA for the CDR3: TGTGCCAGCAGCCCCCAGGGGGGAAACACTGAAGCTTTCTTT.

This rearrangement joins TRBV13 to TRBJ2-1; weak D call: TRBD2 (6 bases). The V and J ends lost 4 bases and 9 bases respectively, with 16 bases between them. Germline CDR1 is PRHDT and CDR2 is FYEKMQ (reference sequence). The CDR3 length is 14 residues. For the CDR3, the DNA is TGTGCCAGCAGCTCAGCCCTGACCGGGAGTGAGCAGTTCTTC. This encodes CASSSALTGSEQFF.

The chain joins TRBV7-6 to TRBJ1-1; the D gene is possibly TRBD1 (6 bases). Looked up from germline, CDR1 is SGHVS and CDR2 is FNYEAQ. V was pared by 4 bases and J by 0 bases, with 12 bases between. The length of the CDR3 is 15 residues. The CDR3 sequence: CASSSGQTLNTEAFF. For the CDR3, the DNA is TGTGCCAGCAGCTCCGGACAGACCCTGAACACTGAAGCTTTCTTT.

This sequence joins TRBV18 and TRBJ1-5; possibly TRBD1 for D (6 bases). V lost 0 bases and J 11 bases, leaving 11 bases between the germline ends. There are 13 residues in the CDR3. Germline loops: CDR1 KGHSH, CDR2 LQKENI. The CDR3 loop is CASSPPPGVAQHF. The DNA for the CDR3 is TGTGCCAGCTCACCACCTCCAGGGGTAGCCCAGCATTTT. The whole variable domain, filled in from reference TRBV18 and TRBJ1-5, reads NAGVMQNPRHLVRRRGQEARLRCSPMKGHSHVYWYRQLPEEGLKFMVYLQKENIIDESGMPKERFSAEFPKEGPSILRIQQVVRGDSAAYFCASSPPPGVAQHFGDGTRLSIL.

J is TRBJ2-1 and V is TRBV5-6; no firm D call. CDR3 length equals 11 residues. Germline V lookup: CDR1 SGHDT, CDR2 YYEEEE. V was clipped by 4 bases and J by 10 bases, with 9 bases between them. CDR3 nucleotide sequence: TGTGCCAGCAGCCGCCAGTCCGAGCAGTTCTTC. It is translated as CASSRQSEQFF.

The V gene is TRBV11-2, the J gene TRBJ1-6; D not resolved. Deletions cut 1 base from V and 9 bases from J, with 16 bases between. The CDR3 sequence is 16 residues long. The germline CDR1 and CDR2 sequences are SGHAT and FQNNGV. CDR3 sequence (DNA): TGTGCCAGCAGCTTAGGTCATAGGGAGGAAAGTTCACCCCTCCACTTT. Translating gives CASSLGHREESSPLHF.